The clone carrying this TCR beta chain has ten or more counts. The antigen remains unidentified. The sample belongs to a study of regulatory T cells in long-lasting Graves disease. To make TCR beta libraries, researchers used iRepertoire HTBI primers and Arm-PCR of CDR3 regions. A single record per CDR3 protein comes from TCRdb applying MiXCR to the multiplex PCR reads. The sample carries 450,000 or so distinct CDR3 sequences, around 20% recorded once. Time point of the sample: persistent/refractory GD, antithyroid drugs over 5 years with positive TRAb. Researchers made the TCR library from RNA that was extracted from PBMCs. Staff took roughly 9.1 milliliters of peripheral blood and put it into EDTA tubes. The study's findings and limits: Persistent Graves' patients had lower TCR diversity than newly diagnosed ones. Fewer public clonotypes were shared by new patients (966) than by persistent patients (fewer than 3,000).

The clonotype comes from a female donor with Graves disease. The sequencing here drew on peripheral blood mononuclear cells (PBMCs), taken when the disease was refractory, from a patient treated with antithyroid drugs.

The CDR3 loop is CASSPLRLLAFYEQYF. The CDR3 DNA is TGTGCCAGCAGTCCGTTGCGTCTCTTAGCGTTCTACGAGCAGTACTTC. J is TRBJ2-7 and V is TRBV6-1; D may be TRBD2 (5 bases). This CDR3 is 16 amino acids long. Germline V gene data show CDR1 as MNHNS and CDR2 as SASEGT. V was cut by 5 bases and J by 3 bases, with 20 bases left in between.